This entry concerns a single T cell receptor beta chain. Its target is not known. With 60 Vbeta and 13 Jbeta primers, the PCR was carried out. The protocol was immunoSEQ multiplex PCR, while the TCRdb copy is restricted to in-frame clones and leaves out a portion. Of some 200,000 clones listed, 75% to 85% were seen once; the top ten hold about 0.36%. These data come from a study of cytomegalovirus exposure and HLA in healthy donors. Study results and caveats: The study put roughly 160 TCR beta chains on its list as cytomegalovirus-associated.

The V and J ends lost 4 bases and 1 base, in that order; junction bases with no gene match: 5. The CDR3 is 15 residues long. Germline CDR1 MNHEY, CDR2 SVGAGI. The rearrangement links TRBV6-5 to TRBJ1-1; 8 nucleotides agree with TRBD1. The clonotype was recovered from a male donor in good health and CMV-seropositive. Sequencing was carried out using PBMCs. CDR3: CASSSAGTGNTEAFF. In DNA, the CDR3 is TGTGCCAGCAGTTCAGCCGGGACAGGGAACACTGAAGCTTTCTTT.